The 2 T cell receptor beta chains below were found in one sample sequenced in a study of blood T cells in healthy people across ages. Alongside a J-beta primer mix, a sample-barcoded 5' primer served in a second PCR lasting 7 to 11 cycles. MiXCR, applied by TCRdb to the 5' RACE reads, yields one record per CDR3 protein. The table records 1.5 million to 2 million distinct CDR3 sequences, just under 50% of them present only once. The sequencing input was blood. The receptor set was obtained from a woman aged 40 to 50 in good health.

The V and J genes are TRBV25-1 and TRBJ2-7; 9 bases fit TRBD2. The V gene's germline CDR1 is MGHDK and CDR2 SYGVNS. There are 18 residues in the CDR3. V trimming: 2 bases; J trimming: 0 bases; junction bases outside the gene matches: 11. CDR3 DNA sequence: TGTGCCAGCAGTGAACACGGAGCGGGGGGAAGGAGCTCCTACGAGCAGTACTTC. Its protein is CASSEHGAGGRSSYEQYF.

The chain recombines TRBV6-1 with TRBJ2-1; D is uncertain. This CDR3 has 18 amino acids. Trimming took 7 bases from V and 0 from J, leaving 22 bases between them. Germline values: CDR1 MNHNS, CDR2 SASEGT. Written as DNA, the CDR3 is TGTGCCAGCATTGGTAGTATAGGTTTCCGGAGCTCCTACAATGAGCAGTTCTTC. Its translation: CASIGSIGFRSSYNEQFF.